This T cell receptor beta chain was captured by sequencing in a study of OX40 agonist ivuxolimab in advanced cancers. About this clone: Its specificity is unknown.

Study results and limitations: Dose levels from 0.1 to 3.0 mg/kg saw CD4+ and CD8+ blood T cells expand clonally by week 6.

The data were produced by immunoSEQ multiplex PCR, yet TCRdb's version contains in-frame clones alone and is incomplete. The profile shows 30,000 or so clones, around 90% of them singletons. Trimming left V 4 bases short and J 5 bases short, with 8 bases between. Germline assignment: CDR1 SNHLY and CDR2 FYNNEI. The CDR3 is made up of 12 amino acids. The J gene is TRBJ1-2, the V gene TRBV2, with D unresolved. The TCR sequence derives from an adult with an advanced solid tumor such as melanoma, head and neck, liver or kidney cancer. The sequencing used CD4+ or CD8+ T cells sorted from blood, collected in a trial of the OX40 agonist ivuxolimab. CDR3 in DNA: TGTGCCAGCAGTGCCCGGGAATATGGCTACACCTTC. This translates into CASSAREYGYTF.